This T cell receptor beta chain was identified in a study of T-cell reconstitution after alpha-beta-depleted transplantation in children. Findings of the study overall: At one year after transplant, newly produced T cells mostly accounted for T-cell counts and diversity. High day-60 TCRbeta diversity in some patients came from surviving recipient T cells and thymic progenitors. At around two months after transplant, the alpha-beta T cells were reportedly derived from several hundred expanded clones that came from non-depleted graft cells.

As concerns this clonotype: Its antigen is unknown.

V was pared by 8 bases and J by 4 bases, with 15 bases between. The V gene's germline CDR1 is SNHLY and CDR2 FYNNEI. The CDR3 consists of 14 residues. Unique molecular identifiers featured in how the TCRbeta library was prepared. Each CDR3 protein is one row after TCRdb ran MiXCR on the PCR reads. The sample includes hundreds of thousands of distinct CDR3 sequences, approximately 8% seen only once; the top ten take 35% to 45%. The chain couples TRBV2 to TRBJ2-1, with TRBD2 as a possible D gene (6 bases). The sample consisted of PBMCs, mostly from graft donor cells, taken 360 days after TCRalphabeta/CD19-depleted stem cell transplant. The TCR comes from a male patient between 2 and 9 years old who had a stem cell transplant for acute myeloid leukemia, so the T cells may come from the graft donor. In DNA, the CDR3 is TGTGCCAGCGGGGACTCTGGGGTTTACAATGAGCAGTTCTTC. This gives the protein CASGDSGVYNEQFF.